This is a list of T cell receptor beta chains from one sample in a study of blood T cell repertoires in COVID-19. This table comes from immunoSEQ multiplex PCR, and its TCRdb copy is limited to in-frame clones, with some not included. The table shows 200,000 to 300,000 clones, with roughly 85% occurring only once. Sequences were obtained from peripheral blood. These receptors all come from a man aged 18 to 30 with active or convalescent COVID-19. The CDR3 runs from the conserved cysteine through the conserved F or W. D genes are given only for firm matches. Clone sizes are given selectively: once, few, many, or a class where the clone is expanded.

V gene	clone size	D gene	J gene	CDR3 DNA	CDR3 protein
TRBV6-2/TRBV6-3	-	-	TRBJ1-5	TGTGCCAGCAGCCCCGGCGGGGGAAATCAGCCCCAGCATTTT	CASSPGGGNQPQHF
TRBV3-1/TRBV3-2	-	TRBD2	TRBJ2-1	TGTGCCAGCAGCCGACACGGACTAGCGGGGGGGCGTAATGAGCAGTTCTTC	CASSRHGLAGGRNEQFF
TRBV19	few	TRBD2	TRBJ2-1	TGTGCCAGTAGTGCGGCTAGCGGGAGCAATGAGCAGTTCTTC	CASSAASGSNEQFF
TRBV27	-	-	TRBJ1-5	TGTGCCAGCAGTCCCCTTACAGGGCCCAATCAGCCCCAGCATTTT	CASSPLTGPNQPQHF
TRBV4-1	-	-	TRBJ1-1	TGCGCCAGCAGCCAAGATATGCCAGGGGCTGAAGCTTTCTTT	CASSQDMPGAEAFF
TRBV5-1	-	TRBD2	TRBJ2-2	TGCGCCAGCCACACTAGCGGGAGCACCGGGGAGCTGTTTTTT	CASHTSGSTGELFF
TRBV27	-	TRBD1	TRBJ2-7	TGTGCCAGCAGTAGCAGAATCGGGACAGTTATCTACGAGCAGTACTTC	CASSSRIGTVIYEQYF
TRBV6-1	few	TRBD1	TRBJ1-2	TGTGCCAGCAGTGAATCCCTAATGACAGGGATTGGCTACACCTTC	CASSESLMTGIGYTF
TRBV7-9	once	TRBD1	TRBJ1-1	TGTGCCACTTCCCCGGGACAGGGCTTGCCTGAAGCTTTCTTT	CATSPGQGLPEAFF
TRBV6-5	-	-	TRBJ2-1	TGTGCCAGCAGTTACGGGACTGGCTCTTTTGATGAGCAGTTCTTC	CASSYGTGSFDEQFF
TRBV28	-	-	TRBJ1-2	TGTGCCACGCCAAACAATAAAGATGGCTACACCTTC	CATPNNKDGYTF
TRBV5-1	once	-	TRBJ1-2	TGCGCCAGCAGCGATCAGGGGAACTATGGCTACACCTTC	CASSDQGNYGYTF
TRBV28	-	TRBD1	TRBJ1-5	TGTGCCAGCAGTTCTCCGGGACAGGGTGAAAGTCAGCCCCAGCATTTT	CASSSPGQGESQPQHF
TRBV28	once	TRBD2	TRBJ2-7	TGTGCCAGCAGTTTCCACCTAGCGGGGCTGACCTACGAGCAGTACTTC	CASSFHLAGLTYEQYF
TRBV7-3	-	-	TRBJ2-1	TGTGCCAGCAGCTTAACGGGGGGATCGAGCGGGCCGACCTACAATGAGCAGTTCTTC	CASSLTGGSSGPTYNEQFF
TRBV7-2	-	-	TRBJ2-3	TGTGCCAGCAGCTTGGTGGAGCGACGGACAGATACGCAGTATTTT	CASSLVERRTDTQYF
TRBV19	-	-	TRBJ1-2	TGTGCCAGTAGTATTCGAGACTATGGCTACACCTTC	CASSIRDYGYTF
TRBV12-3/TRBV12-4	-	TRBD1	TRBJ2-7	TGTGCCAGCAGTTTCCCAGGGGGCGAGCAGTACTTC	CASSFPGGEQYF
TRBV2	once	TRBD1	TRBJ1-6	TGTGCCAGCAGTAAACAGGGGGAAGCTTCACCCCTCCACTTT	CASSKQGEASPLHF
TRBV5-6	-	-	TRBJ1-5	TGTGCCAGCAGCTTTGCACAGCGCAATCAGCCCCAGCATTTT	CASSFAQRNQPQHF
TRBV27	-	TRBD2	TRBJ2-3	TGTGCCAGTTTCCCGGGACTAGCGGGCCCTAGCACAGATACGCAGTATTTT	CASFPGLAGPSTDTQYF
TRBV2	-	TRBD1	TRBJ2-7	TGTGCCAGCAGCCGGGACAGGGCTGGCCGTTCCCCCTACGAGCAGTACTTC	CASSRDRAGRSPYEQYF
TRBV3-1/TRBV3-2	-	TRBD2	TRBJ2-7	TGTGCCAGCAGGGCGGGGACTAGCTTACCCTACGAGCAGTACTTC	CASRAGTSLPYEQYF
TRBV9	-	TRBD2	TRBJ2-4	TGTGCCAGCAGCGGAGCGCGGGGGGAAAACATTCAGTACTTC	CASSGARGENIQYF
TRBV19	-	-	TRBJ1-1	TGTGCCAGTAGTATTAGGAGGACCCCGGGCACTGAAGCTTTCTTT	CASSIRRTPGTEAFF